This passage covers 15 T cell receptor beta chains from one sample sequenced in a study of spatial heterogeneity in lung cancer. The time point: sample taken at primary tumor resection. TCRs were sequenced from unsorted whole RNA of tumor, nontumor lung or PBMC. Via MiXCR, TCRdb re-called the 5' RACE reads, giving one row per CDR3 protein. The sample has 11,000 to 15,000 distinct CDR3 sequences, approximately 11% seen once. This sample comprised PBMCs, obtained at surgery. The source is a female donor with early-stage non-small cell lung cancer.

This clonotype was observed many times. The genes are TRBV29-1 and TRBJ2-5; D uncertain. Germline-derived CDR1 and CDR2 are SQVTM and ANQGSEA. V lost 3 bases and J 5 bases, leaving 16 bases between the germline ends. CDR3 length equals 14 residues. The CDR3 is CSVDSDSGVETQYF. CDR3 DNA sequence: TGCAGCGTTGACTCCGACTCCGGCGTGGAGACCCAGTACTTC.

This clonotype was recorded many times. V usage is TRBV5-1 and J usage is TRBJ2-7; the D is unclear. Trimming stripped 7 bases from V and 8 bases from J, with 13 bases between. This CDR3 has 11 amino acids. Germline loops: CDR1 SGHRS, CDR2 YFSETQ. CDR3: CASSDLDQQYF. The CDR3, as DNA: TGCGCCAGCTCAGACTTGGACCAGCAGTACTTC.

There are many counts of this clonotype. This sequence joins TRBV13 and TRBJ2-1; 10 nucleotides line up with TRBD1. Germline CDR1 and CDR2: PRHDT and FYEKMQ (reference sequence). The ends lost 5 bases at V and 3 bases at J; junction bases unmatched: 7. The CDR3 covers 16 residues. For the CDR3, the DNA is TGTGCCAGCAGCCTAAAGACAGGGGGCTTCTACAATGAGCAGTTCTTC. Protein: CASSLKTGGFYNEQFF.

This clonotype was counted ten times or more. This chain links TRBV12-5 with TRBJ1-1, with 7 positions matching TRBD1. The CDR3 totals 15 residues. With V trimmed by 6 bases and J by 3 bases, 10 bases remained unmatched. Germline-derived CDR1 and CDR2 are LGHNT and FRNRAP. The CDR3 nucleotides are TGTGCTAGTGGGTCTGGCCAGGGGGTGGACACTGAAGCTTTCTTT. It yields the protein CASGSGQGVDTEAFF. Complete variable domain (other parts from reference TRBV12-5 and TRBJ1-1): DARVTQTPRHKVTEMGQEVTMRCQPILGHNTVFWYRQTMMQGLELLAYFRNRAPLDDSGMPKDRFSAEMPDATLATLKIQPSEPRDSAVYFCASGSGQGVDTEAFFGQGTRLTVV.

This clonotype was seen a handful of times. The chain recombines TRBV30 with TRBJ1-2; 7 bases fit TRBD1. CDR3 length equals 14 residues. J gave up 5 bases and V 2 bases, and 8 bases lay outside the gene matches. The V gene's germline CDR1 is GTSNPN and CDR2 SVGIG (reference sequence). Written as DNA, the CDR3 is TGTGCCTGGAGTCGACTGACAGGGACGTATGGCTACACCTTC. It yields the protein CAWSRLTGTYGYTF. The variable domain in full, completed from reference TRBV30 and TRBJ1-2, reads SQTIHQWPATLVQPVGSPLSLECTVEGTSNPNLYWYRQAAGRGLQLLFYSVGIGQISSEVPQNLSASRPQDRQFILSSKKLLLSDSGFYLCAWSRLTGTYGYTFGSGTRLTVV.

The chain employs TRBV7-9 and TRBJ2-7, with D tentatively TRBD1 or TRBD2 (5 bases each). This CDR3 has 15 amino acids. Trimming took 1 base from V and 0 from J, leaving 10 bases between them. Per germline, CDR1 SEHNR and CDR2 FQNEAQ (reference sequence). CDR3 DNA: TGTGCCAGCAGCTTAGGTTCGGGGCTCTCCTACGAGCAGTACTTC. The encoded protein is CASSLGSGLSYEQYF. The variable domain in full, with the rest retrieved from reference TRBV7-9 and TRBJ2-7, is DTGVSQNPRHKITKRGQNVTFRCDPISEHNRLYWYRQTLGQGPEFLTYFQNEAQLEKSRLLSDRFSAERPKGSFSTLEIQRTEQGDSAMYLCASSLGSGLSYEQYFGPGTRLTVT.

In this sample, this clonotype turned up many times. This chain links TRBV28 with TRBJ1-1, with unresolved D. Per germline, CDR1 MDHEN and CDR2 SYDVKM. V was trimmed by 1 base and J by 6 bases, leaving 18 bases between them. This CDR3 spans 16 amino acids. DNA for the CDR3: TGTGCCAGCAGTTTATCAGTTGGGAGCCGGGTACCTGAAGCTTTCTTT. The encoded protein is CASSLSVGSRVPEAFF.

The chain uses TRBV6-1 and TRBJ2-3, with TRBD2 matching over 7 bases. The CDR3 totals 17 residues. The germline CDR1 and CDR2 sequences are MNHNS and SASEGT. Trimming took 4 bases from V and 0 from J; bases not matched to a gene: 10. The CDR3 here is CASSGFLGGTSTDTQYF. DNA for the CDR3: TGTGCCAGCAGTGGTTTTTTGGGAGGGACTAGCACAGATACGCAGTATTTT.

A few counts support this clonotype. The rearrangement links TRBV6-2 or TRBV6-3 to TRBJ2-5; perhaps TRBD1 as D (5 bases). The V and J ends lost 5 bases and 3 bases respectively, with 13 bases between them. Germline V lookup: CDR1 MNHEY, CDR2 SVGEGT. This CDR3 is 14 amino acids long. The CDR3 sequence: CASSQSSGKETQYF. In DNA form, the CDR3 reads TGTGCCAGCAGTCAGTCGTCAGGGAAAGAGACCCAGTACTTC.

This clonotype was seen only a few times. The V and J genes are TRBV6-2 or TRBV6-3 and TRBJ2-7; the D is unclear. In germline, CDR1 is MNHEY, CDR2 SVGEGT. The CDR3 covers 13 residues. V was shortened by 4 bases and J by 10 bases, with 17 bases between the two germline ends. The CDR3 loop is CASSSRSTEGQYF. The CDR3 DNA sequence: TGTGCCAGCAGTTCACGGTCTACAGAAGGACAGTACTTC.

At least ten counts were recorded for this clonotype. The CDR3 nucleotides are TGCAGCGGGACAGGCCCCGCCGCTCAAGAGACCCAGTACTTC. Its translation: CSGTGPAAQETQYF. The rearrangement links TRBV20-1 to TRBJ2-5; TRBD1 aligns across 8 bases. Germline V gene sequence: CDR1 DFQATT, CDR2 SNEGSKA (reference sequence). There are 14 residues in the CDR3.

In this sample, this clonotype turned up a few times. V gene TRBV12-3 or TRBV12-4 combines with J gene TRBJ2-3, with a weak D call TRBD1 (6 bases). With 3 bases removed from V and 1 base from J, the gap between germline ends came to 11 bases. The CDR3 totals 15 residues. The CDR3: CASSFVAGGTDTQYF. DNA of the CDR3: TGTGCCAGCAGTTTCGTGGCAGGGGGCACAGATACGCAGTATTTT.

This clonotype has more than one count but fewer than ten. An end of the junction differs from the germline gene, which may be a read error. The chain has TRBV11-2 and TRBJ2-2; D is unresolved. Germline CDR1 is SGHAT and CDR2 is FQNNGV. This CDR3 comprises 16 residues. In DNA form, the CDR3 reads TGTGCCAGCAGCTATCAGGCGAGCGCAACCACCGCGGAGCTGTTTTTT. This codes for CASSYQASATTAELFF.

This clonotype was found many times. V and J are TRBV20-1 and TRBJ2-5; the D is unclear. The germline V and J ends were trimmed by 2 bases and 5 bases, with 6 bases remaining between them. The CDR3 consists of 11 residues. CDR1 is DFQATT, CDR2 SNEGSKA, per germline (reference sequence). The CDR3 DNA is TGCAGTGCTAGACCCAGCGAGACCCAGTACTTC. This sequence encodes CSARPSETQYF.

This clonotype occurred many times. This chain connects TRBV4-1 to TRBJ2-1; 9 bases align to TRBD2. With 0 bases clipped from V and 8 bases from J, the junction kept 11 bases outside the gene matches. The CDR3 has 17 residues. Germline V gives CDR1 MGHRA, CDR2 YSYEKL. The chain's CDR3 is CASSQDRASGARDEQFF. The CDR3 coding sequence is TGCGCCAGCAGCCAAGATCGGGCTAGCGGGGCCCGCGATGAGCAGTTCTTC.